One and the same sample provided the 5 T cell receptor beta chains below, sequenced in a study of Graves' ophthalmopathy and Graves' hyperthyroidism. Researchers took RNA transcripts and amplified TCR beta CDR3 regions from them. Second-round multiplex PCR came after a first-round RT-PCR that employed HTBI primers. TCRdb independently ran MiXCR on the multiplex PCR reads; one entry per CDR3 protein. The sample consists of 200,000 to 250,000 distinct CDR3 sequences, around a fifth of them appearing once. The source material was peripheral blood. These receptors came from a woman aged 50 to 65 with Graves' ophthalmopathy.

This clonotype was recorded at least ten times. The chain couples TRBV2 to TRBJ2-7, with 9 positions matching TRBD1. Germline-derived CDR1 and CDR2 are SNHLY and FYNNEI. V gave up 8 bases and J gave up 6 bases; unmatched junction bases: 14. The CDR3 has 15 residues. Here the CDR3 reads CASRLNRDRVSEQYF. In DNA form, the CDR3 reads TGTGCCAGCCGGTTGAACCGGGACAGGGTTTCCGAGCAGTACTTC.

This clonotype was detected many times. The rearrangement links TRBV2 to TRBJ2-4; perhaps TRBD2 as D (6 bases). This CDR3 spans 15 amino acids. Germline CDR1 and CDR2: SNHLY and FYNNEI. Trimming stripped 8 bases from V and 6 bases from J, with 20 bases between. The CDR3: CASRKGGGSGNIQYF. The CDR3 nucleotides are TGTGCCAGCCGGAAGGGAGGAGGTAGCGGAAACATTCAGTACTTC.

This clonotype was seen repeatedly, ten times or more. In DNA, the CDR3 is TGCAGTGCTAGAGACCTTCTAGCGGGAGAATGGGGCGAGCAGTACTTC. Translation: CSARDLLAGEWGEQYF. The chain links TRBV20-1 to TRBJ2-7, with 10 bases identical to TRBD2. This CDR3 contains 16 residues. Germline CDR1 DFQATT, CDR2 SNEGSKA (reference sequence). With V trimmed by 0 bases and J by 6 bases, 11 bases remained unmatched.

In its sample, this clonotype was seen many times. V and J are TRBV28 and TRBJ2-6; TRBD2 might be the D (6 bases). Germline V gene sequence: CDR1 MDHEN, CDR2 SYDVKM. V lost 3 bases and J lost 9, with 9 bases in between. This CDR3 has 13 amino acids. The CDR3 region is CASSFGGDNVLTF. For the CDR3, the DNA is TGTGCCAGCAGTTTCGGGGGAGACAACGTCCTGACTTTC.

The table lists this clonotype with many counts. The rearrangement joins TRBV6-5 to TRBJ2-7, with 14 bases that match TRBD2. Germline CDR1 is MNHEY and CDR2 is SVGAGI. This CDR3 has 15 amino acids. V was clipped by 7 bases and J by 3 bases; unmatched bases: 5. CDR3 coding DNA: TGTGCCAGCAATTTCGGGACTAGCGGGAGCTACGAGCAGTACTTC. It translates to CASNFGTSGSYEQYF.